The following is a TCR beta chain sequence with its context. Its antigen remains unidentified. After removal of 1 base from V and 4 bases from J, the junction contained 4 bases not matched to a gene. CDR1 and CDR2 (germline): SGDLS, YYNGEE. This CDR3 comprises 16 residues. This PCR relied on a set of 60 Vbeta primers and 13 Jbeta primers. The table came from immunoSEQ multiplex PCR; TCRdb's copy has only in-frame clones and leaves some out. The sample has some 160,000 clones, 70% to 80% seen once; the top ten hold more than 0.55%. These data come from a study of cytomegalovirus exposure and HLA in healthy donors. Study results and caveats: TCR beta chain V- and J-gene trimming was linked, in a later analysis, to a missense variant in DCLRE1C. TCR beta chains associated with HLA were, in a later analysis, more clonally expanded than equally common others. A later analysis found TCR association rates differed by HLA locus, highest for DRB1 and lowest for HLA-C. The records held CMV serostatus as the only immune exposure information.

Sequencing was carried out using PBMCs. The receptor's source is a woman aged 40 to 49 in good health and CMV-seronegative. V and J are TRBV9 and TRBJ2-6; TRBD2 agrees at 8 bases. The CDR3 spells CASSVPAGGGANVLTF. As DNA, the CDR3 is TGTGCCAGCAGCGTACCGGCGGGAGGCGGGGCCAACGTCCTGACTTTC. Based on the CDR3 plus reference TRBV9 and TRBJ2-6, the full variable domain is DSGVTQTPKHLITATGQRVTLRCSPRSGDLSVYWYQQSLDQGLQFLIQYYNGEERAKGNILERFSAQQFPDLHSELNLSSLELGDSALYFCASSVPAGGGANVLTFGAGSRLTVL.